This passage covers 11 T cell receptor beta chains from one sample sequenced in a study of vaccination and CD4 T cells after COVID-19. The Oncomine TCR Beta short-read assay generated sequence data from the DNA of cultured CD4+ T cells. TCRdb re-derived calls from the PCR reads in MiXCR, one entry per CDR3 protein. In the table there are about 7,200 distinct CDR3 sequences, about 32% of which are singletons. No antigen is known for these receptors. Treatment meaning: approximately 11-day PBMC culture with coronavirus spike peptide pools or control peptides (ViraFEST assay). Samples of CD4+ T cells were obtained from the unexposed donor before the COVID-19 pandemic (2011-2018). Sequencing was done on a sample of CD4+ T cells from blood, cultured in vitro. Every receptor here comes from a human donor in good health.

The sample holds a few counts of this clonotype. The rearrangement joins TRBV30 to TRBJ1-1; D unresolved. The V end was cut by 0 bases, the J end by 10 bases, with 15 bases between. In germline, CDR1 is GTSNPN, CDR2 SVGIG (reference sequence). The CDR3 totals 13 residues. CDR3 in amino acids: CAWSVDVWRGAFF. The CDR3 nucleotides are TGTGCCTGGAGTGTAGACGTGTGGCGGGGAGCTTTCTTT. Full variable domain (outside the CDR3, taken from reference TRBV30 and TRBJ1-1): SQTIHQWPATLVQPVGSPLSLECTVEGTSNPNLYWYRQAAGRGLQLLFYSVGIGQISSEVPQNLSASRPQDRQFILSSKKLLLSDSGFYLCAWSVDVWRGAFFGQGTRLTVV.

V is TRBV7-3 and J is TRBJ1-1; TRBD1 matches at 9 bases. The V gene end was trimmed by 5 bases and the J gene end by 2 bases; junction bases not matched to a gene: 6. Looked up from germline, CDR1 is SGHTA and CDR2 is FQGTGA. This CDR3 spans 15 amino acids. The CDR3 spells CASSPTGGKNTEAFF. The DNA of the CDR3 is TGTGCCAGCAGCCCGACAGGGGGGAAAAACACTGAAGCTTTCTTT.

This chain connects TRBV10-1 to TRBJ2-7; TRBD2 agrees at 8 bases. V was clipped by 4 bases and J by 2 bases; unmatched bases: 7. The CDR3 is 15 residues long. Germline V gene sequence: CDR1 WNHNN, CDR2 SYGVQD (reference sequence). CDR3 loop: CASSAGVAGTYEQYF. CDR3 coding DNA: TGCGCCAGCAGTGCAGGGGTAGCGGGGACCTACGAGCAGTACTTC.

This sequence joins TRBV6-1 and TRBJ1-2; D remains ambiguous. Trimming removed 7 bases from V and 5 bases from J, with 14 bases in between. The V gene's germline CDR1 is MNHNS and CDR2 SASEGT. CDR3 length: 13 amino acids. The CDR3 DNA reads TGTGCCAGCATGGAAGGGAGTTGGTATGGCTACACCTTC. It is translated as CASMEGSWYGYTF.

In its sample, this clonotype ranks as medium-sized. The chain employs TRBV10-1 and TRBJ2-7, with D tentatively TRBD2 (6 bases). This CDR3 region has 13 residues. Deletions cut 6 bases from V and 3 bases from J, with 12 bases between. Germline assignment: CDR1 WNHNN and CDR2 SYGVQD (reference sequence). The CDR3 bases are TGCGCCAGCAGCGCAACGGGGGACTACGAGCAGTACTTC. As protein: CASSATGDYEQYF.

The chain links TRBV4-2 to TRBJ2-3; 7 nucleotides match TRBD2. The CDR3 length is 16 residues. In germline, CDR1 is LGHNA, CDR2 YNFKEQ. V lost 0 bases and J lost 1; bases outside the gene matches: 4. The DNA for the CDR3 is TGTGCCAGCAGCCAAGATCGGGGGGACGGCACAGATACGCAGTATTTT. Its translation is CASSQDRGDGTDTQYF.

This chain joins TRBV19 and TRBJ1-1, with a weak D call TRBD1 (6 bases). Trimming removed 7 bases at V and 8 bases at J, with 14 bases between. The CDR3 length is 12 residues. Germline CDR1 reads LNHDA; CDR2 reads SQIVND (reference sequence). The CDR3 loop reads CASTRVGTEAFF. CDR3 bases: TGTGCCAGTACTCGGGTTGGGACAGAAGCTTTCTTT. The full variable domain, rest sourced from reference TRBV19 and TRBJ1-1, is DGGITQSPKYLFRKEGQNVTLSCEQNLNHDAMYWYRQDPGQGLRLIYYSQIVNDFQKGDIAEGYSVSREKKESFPLTVTSAQKNPTAFYLCASTRVGTEAFFGQGTRLTVV.

This chain's CDR3 is CASSIETGYGYTF. CDR3 nucleotide sequence: TGTGCCAGTAGTATCGAGACAGGGTATGGCTACACCTTC. The V and J genes are TRBV19 and TRBJ1-2, with 7 positions matching TRBD1. CDR3 length: 13 residues. The germline V gene encodes CDR1 LNHDA and CDR2 SQIVND (reference sequence). Trimming at V came to 3 bases and at J to 5 bases, leaving 3 bases not matched to a gene.

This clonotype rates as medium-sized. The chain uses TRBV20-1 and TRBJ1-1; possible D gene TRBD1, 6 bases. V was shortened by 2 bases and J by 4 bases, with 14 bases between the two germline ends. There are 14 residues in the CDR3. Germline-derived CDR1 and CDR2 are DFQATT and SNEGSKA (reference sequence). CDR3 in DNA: TGCAGTGCTAGACCCAGGGGTGGGAGCACTGAAGCTTTCTTT. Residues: CSARPRGGSTEAFF.

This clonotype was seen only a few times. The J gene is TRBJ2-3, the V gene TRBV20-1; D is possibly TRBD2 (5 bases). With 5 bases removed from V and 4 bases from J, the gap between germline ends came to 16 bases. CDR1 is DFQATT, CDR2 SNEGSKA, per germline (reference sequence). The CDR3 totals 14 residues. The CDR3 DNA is TGCAGTGCTCCCCCTCCCGGGGTGCCAGATACGCAGTATTTT. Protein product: CSAPPPGVPDTQYF.

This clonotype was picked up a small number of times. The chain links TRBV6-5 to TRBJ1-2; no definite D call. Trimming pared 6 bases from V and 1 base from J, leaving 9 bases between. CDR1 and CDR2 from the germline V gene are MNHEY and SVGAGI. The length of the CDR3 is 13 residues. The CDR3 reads CASRESGNYGYTF. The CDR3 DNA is TGTGCCAGCAGGGAATCGGGTAACTATGGCTACACCTTC.